The sequence of this T cell receptor beta chain was determined in a study of cytomegalovirus exposure and HLA in healthy donors. Looking at the study overall: Both the 100 to 150 validation repertoires and the 600 to 700 first-cohort repertoires used the same platform, as reported by a later analysis. Study-wide findings and caveats: Among TCR beta chains, those listed as cytomegalovirus-associated numbered around 180. In vitro work confirmed that a few CMV-associated chains recognize CMV antigens.

The donors were part of the validation cohort, which consisted of some 120 subjects and was separate from the first cohort of 666 subjects. Germline CDR1 and CDR2: MDHEN and SYDVKM. With 6 bases clipped from V and 12 bases from J, the junction kept 10 bases outside the gene matches. This CDR3 has 14 amino acids. Sequencing used immunoSEQ multiplex PCR; TCRdb keeps in-frame clones, though not all of them. The sample records 100,000 to 150,000 clones, 95% to 97% being singletons. Points on this clone: Antigen specificity is unknown.

The V call is TRBV28, the J call TRBJ2-7, with 14 bases lining up with TRBD2. Sequencing used PBMCs. The receptor was isolated from a man aged 18 to 30 in good health and CMV-seronegative. Here the CDR3 DNA reads TGTGCCAGCAGCACCGGGACTAGCGGGAGCGGAGGGTACTTC. Translation gives CASSTGTSGSGGYF.